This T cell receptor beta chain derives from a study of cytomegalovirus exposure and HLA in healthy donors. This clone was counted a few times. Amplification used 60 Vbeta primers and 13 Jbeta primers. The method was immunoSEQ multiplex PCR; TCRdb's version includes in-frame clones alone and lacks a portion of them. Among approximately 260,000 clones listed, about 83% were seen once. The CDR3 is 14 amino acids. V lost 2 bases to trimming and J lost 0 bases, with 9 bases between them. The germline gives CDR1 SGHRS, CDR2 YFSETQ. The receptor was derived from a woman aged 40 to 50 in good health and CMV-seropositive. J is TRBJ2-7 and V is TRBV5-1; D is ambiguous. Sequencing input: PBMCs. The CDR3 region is CASSLGVLSYEQYF. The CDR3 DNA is TGCGCCAGCAGCTTAGGAGTTCTCTCCTACGAGCAGTACTTC.